The clone carrying this T cell receptor (beta chain) has just one count. Its specificity is not known. This sample was taken from a study of T cell responses to AZD1222 COVID-19 vaccine. Study-wide results and limits: Possibly, clonal diversity was underestimated; donors were largely white British and included more females.

There are 14 residues in the CDR3. The V segment lost 6 bases and the J segment 2 bases; nucleotides outside the gene matches: 5. Germline CDR1 is MNHEY and CDR2 is SVGEGT. Produced via immunoSEQ multiplex PCR; TCRdb's table is partial and in-frame only. The table has about 150,000 clones, 92% seen once. The specimen was peripheral blood, collected 28 days after the second AZD1222 dose. This sequence originates from an adult who received the AZD1222 COVID-19 vaccine. The V gene is TRBV6-2 or TRBV6-3, the J gene TRBJ2-7; 9 nucleotides line up with TRBD1. The CDR3 DNA is TGTGCCAGCAGCTCTACAGGGGGCCCCTACGAGCAGTACTTC. As protein: CASSSTGGPYEQYF.